This T cell receptor (beta chain) was sequenced for a study of Ad26.COV2.S vaccination and SARS-CoV-2 variants. Overall study findings and caveats: TCR breadth and depth analyses may have underestimated total T cell responses.

This sample's treatment: 15 to 20 received Ad26.COV2.S at low or high dose, single or two shots; roughly five received placebo; per-sample allocation not given. Sampling was done on day 63 after the first vaccine or placebo injection. Built on an Ad26 vector, the vaccine expressed Wuhan-strain SARS-CoV-2 spike. A note on this clone: Antigen: not known.

Generated by immunoSEQ multiplex PCR, the TCRdb table keeps only in-frame clones and is missing some. Of 300,000 to 400,000 clones in the sample, around 87% are singletons; the top ten hold 3.4%. The CDR3 is 15 residues long. CDR1 and CDR2 from the germline V gene are LGHNT and FRNRAP. Trimming took off 6 bases at V and 2 bases at J, with 17 bases between the two ends. The sequence came from a person between 18 and 65 years old who received the Ad26.COV2.S COVID-19 vaccine or a placebo. This specimen was peripheral blood, taken in a trial of Ad26.COV2.S vaccine versus placebo. This rearrangement joins TRBV12-5 to TRBJ2-7; D is undetermined. CDR3: CASGSTASRPYEQYF. As DNA, the CDR3 is TGTGCTAGTGGCTCGACCGCCTCGCGGCCCTACGAGCAGTACTTC.